The text below deals with one T cell receptor beta chain. This sample is drawn from a study of shared clonotypes between healthy human individuals. Study summary: Per donor, CD8 memory used one plate, CD8 naive used two, CD4 memory used three and CD4 naive used three.

Using immunoSEQ multiplex PCR, the repertoire was profiled, and TCRdb retains in-frame clones only, with some absent. This sample carries roughly 1,000,000 clones, more than 75% of them seen once, and the ten largest clones take approximately 0.52%. V was cut by 5 bases and J by 4 bases, with 11 bases left in between. CDR1 and CDR2 from the germline V gene are SEHNR and FQNEAQ (reference sequence). The CDR3 is made up of 14 amino acids. This TCR was sampled from a man younger than 30 in good health. Some clones in this sample may be carry-over from other donors' samples. The V call is TRBV7-9, the J call TRBJ2-2, with D tentatively TRBD1 (5 bases). Sequencing was carried out using memory CD4+ T cells from PBMCs. Subset in this sample: CD45RA-negative fraction. CDR3 region: CASSPRRATGELFF. The CDR3, as DNA: TGTGCCAGCAGCCCCCGCAGGGCCACCGGGGAGCTGTTTTTT.